The 29 T cell receptor beta chains in this list originate from one sample, sequenced in a study of cytomegalovirus exposure and HLA in healthy donors. Primers for the PCR totalled 60 Vbeta and 13 Jbeta. TCRdb keeps only in-frame clones here, not all; method: immunoSEQ multiplex PCR. The sample yields 210,000 or so clones, just over 75% seen once. The sample comprised PBMCs. Every receptor here comes from a woman aged 55-69 years in good health and CMV-seropositive.

This chain connects TRBV28 to TRBJ1-5; tentatively, D is TRBD1 (6 bases). This CDR3 region has 15 residues. Germline V gene sequence: CDR1 MDHEN, CDR2 SYDVKM. V was trimmed by 3 bases and J by 2 bases, leaving 11 bases between them. As DNA, the CDR3 is TGTGCCAGCAGTTTCAGGGGTTGGGGCAATCAGCCCCAGCATTTT. This translates into CASSFRGWGNQPQHF.

The chain joins TRBV5-1 to TRBJ2-5; D is perhaps TRBD1 (6 bases). The CDR3 runs 14 residues. Trimming pared 3 bases from V and 1 base from J, leaving 10 bases between. Germline V gene data show CDR1 as SGHRS and CDR2 as YFSETQ. CDR3 protein: CASSSGQFQETQYF. CDR3 coding DNA: TGCGCCAGCAGCTCAGGACAGTTCCAAGAGACCCAGTACTTC.

This clone was counted a few times. CDR3 sequence (DNA): TGTGCCAGCAGCTTAGGGATCGGACATATGGCTAATGAAAAACTGTTTTTT. Its translation: CASSLGIGHMANEKLFF. The gene calls are TRBV7-9 and TRBJ1-4; D perhaps matches TRBD1 (5 bases). V lost 1 base, J lost 3 bases, and 15 bases lay in between. Germline V gene sequence: CDR1 SEHNR, CDR2 FQNEAQ (reference sequence). The CDR3 extends over 17 amino acids.

CDR3 loop: CSASERYGYTF. The CDR3 DNA reads TGCAGTGCTAGTGAGCGTTATGGCTACACCTTC. The chain recombines TRBV20-1 with TRBJ1-2; D not resolved. The CDR3 has 11 amino acids. From germline, CDR1 is DFQATT and CDR2 SNEGSKA (reference sequence). Trimming stripped 3 bases from V and 5 bases from J, with 7 bases between.

The chain combines TRBV5-5 with TRBJ2-1, with TRBD2 as a possible D gene (6 bases). Germline V lookup: CDR1 SGHKS, CDR2 YYEKEE (reference sequence). The CDR3 is 15 amino acids. The germline V and J ends were trimmed by 0 bases and 0 bases, with 7 bases remaining between them. This CDR3 is CASSLVDYSYNEQFF. CDR3 sequence (DNA): TGTGCCAGCAGCTTGGTGGACTACTCCTACAATGAGCAGTTCTTC.

The rearrangement joins TRBV30 to TRBJ1-5, with D uncertain. The V gene's germline CDR1 is GTSNPN and CDR2 SVGIG (reference sequence). Trimming took 1 base from V and 7 from J, leaving 11 bases between them. This CDR3 has 13 amino acids. CDR3 amino acids: CAWSATERQPQHF. CDR3 bases: TGTGCCTGGAGTGCTACAGAAAGACAGCCCCAGCATTTT.

The chain combines TRBV28 with TRBJ2-1, with 10 bases aligning to TRBD2. The CDR3 extends over 16 amino acids. Germline trimming cut 7 bases from V and 10 bases from J; bases unmatched to any gene: 16. Germline CDR1 reads MDHEN; CDR2 reads SYDVKM. CDR3 residues: CASTKGGLAGAEEQFF. In nucleotides, the CDR3 is TGTGCCAGCACCAAAGGTGGCCTAGCGGGAGCAGAGGAGCAGTTCTTC.

The rearrangement joins TRBV19 to TRBJ1-1; D not resolved. This CDR3 has 13 amino acids. V lost 7 bases, J lost 1 base, and 10 bases lay in between. Germline V CDR1 and CDR2: LNHDA, SQIVND (reference sequence). The CDR3 region has the DNA TGTGCCAGTACCACCGAGGCGAACACTGAAGCTTTCTTT. Translation: CASTTEANTEAFF.

The V call is TRBV28, the J call TRBJ2-7; D gene uncertain. V shed 5 bases and J shed 3 bases, with 8 bases lying between them. Germline lookup yields CDR1 MDHEN and CDR2 SYDVKM. The CDR3 loop spans 12 amino acids. Here the CDR3 reads CASSLYSYEQYF. The CDR3 nucleotides are TGTGCCAGCAGTCTGTACAGCTACGAGCAGTACTTC.

This sequence joins TRBV6-5 and TRBJ2-1, with 11 nucleotides matching TRBD2. Trimming took 8 bases from V and 6 from J; bases not matched to a gene: 6. The CDR3 contains 14 residues. Germline loops: CDR1 MNHEY, CDR2 SVGAGI. In DNA form, the CDR3 reads TGTGCCAGCTCACCTAGCGGGGGGCTCAATGAGCAGTTCTTC. Protein product: CASSPSGGLNEQFF.

The V and J genes are TRBV7-9 and TRBJ2-1; 9 nucleotides line up with TRBD2. The trim removed 3 bases at V and 3 bases at J, leaving 3 bases unmatched. The CDR3 spans 15 residues. CDR1 SEHNR and CDR2 FQNEAQ come from the germline V gene (reference sequence). As DNA, the CDR3 is TGTGCCAGCAGCTTTCGGACTAGCGACTACAATGAGCAGTTCTTC. It encodes CASSFRTSDYNEQFF. Full variable domain (remainder filled in from reference TRBV7-9 and TRBJ2-1): DTGVSQNPRHKITKRGQNVTFRCDPISEHNRLYWYRQTLGQGPEFLTYFQNEAQLEKSRLLSDRFSAERPKGSFSTLEIQRTEQGDSAMYLCASSFRTSDYNEQFFGPGTRLTVL.

The chain links TRBV30 to TRBJ2-3, with 12 bases identical to TRBD2. The germline gives CDR1 GTSNPN, CDR2 SVGIG (reference sequence). The CDR3 is 15 residues long. J lost 1 base, V lost 2 bases, and 1 base had no gene match. The CDR3 DNA is TGTGCCTGGAGTCTAGCGGGGGGGGGCACAGATACGCAGTATTTT. It is translated as CAWSLAGGGTDTQYF.

This clone was seen a single time. This chain links TRBV5-1 with TRBJ2-1; 9 nucleotides align to TRBD2. The CDR3 loop spans 15 amino acids. From germline, CDR1 is SGHRS and CDR2 YFSETQ. V dropped 2 bases and J dropped 5; count of bases not matched to a gene: 5. The DNA of the CDR3 is TGCGCCAGCAGCTTTGCGACTAGCGGTAACAATGAGCAGTTCTTC. Translating gives CASSFATSGNNEQFF.

The chain joins TRBV9 to TRBJ2-3; 10 bases are a match to TRBD2. The V gene end was trimmed by 2 bases and the J gene end by 6 bases; junction bases not matched to a gene: 3. Per the germline V gene, CDR1 is SGDLS and CDR2 is YYNGEE. The CDR3 is made up of 14 amino acids. The CDR3 bases are TGTGCCAGCAGCGTGTCTAGCGGGGGTGATACGCAGTATTTT. Translating it yields CASSVSSGGDTQYF.

The V call is TRBV7-8, the J call TRBJ1-6; TRBD1 matches at 9 bases. Germline V gene data show CDR1 as SGHVS and CDR2 as FQNEAQ. The ends lost 6 bases at V and 4 bases at J; junction bases unmatched: 4. This CDR3 is 15 amino acids long. DNA of the CDR3: TGTGCCAGCAGTTGGGGACAGGGTTATAATTCACCCCTCCACTTT. This gives the protein CASSWGQGYNSPLHF.

The chain has TRBV27 and TRBJ1-4, with D possibly TRBD1 on 5 matching bases. Germline V gene data show CDR1 as MNHEY and CDR2 as SMNVEV (reference sequence). This CDR3 is built from 13 residues. Trimming stripped 2 bases from V and 8 bases from J, with 9 bases between. CDR3 sequence: CASSLIGVEKLFF. The DNA for the CDR3 is TGTGCCAGCAGTTTAATAGGGGTAGAAAAACTGTTTTTT.

This rearrangement joins TRBV19 to TRBJ1-2, with 8 bases fitting TRBD1. The germline CDR1 and CDR2 sequences are LNHDA and SQIVND (reference sequence). V dropped 5 bases and J dropped 4; count of bases not matched to a gene: 6. The CDR3 sequence is 14 residues long. The CDR3 DNA reads TGTGCCAGTAGTGCGGACAGGGACTTCTATGGCTACACCTTC. This translates into CASSADRDFYGYTF.

In its sample, this clone was seen a few times. The rearrangement uses TRBV27 and TRBJ2-7, with D possibly TRBD1 on 6 matching bases. Trimming pared 4 bases from V and 2 bases from J, leaving 15 bases between. The CDR3 loop spans 15 amino acids. The germline CDR1 and CDR2 sequences are MNHEY and SMNVEV (reference sequence). CDR3 in amino acids: CASSSPPQGTYEQYF. The CDR3 coding sequence is TGTGCCAGCAGTTCACCCCCACAGGGAACCTACGAGCAGTACTTC.

The gene calls are TRBV19 and TRBJ1-5; D gene uncertain. Trimming stripped 3 bases from V and 7 bases from J, with 13 bases between. The CDR3 sequence is 14 residues long. In germline, CDR1 is LNHDA, CDR2 SQIVND (reference sequence). The CDR3 nucleotides read TGTGCCAGTAGTATCGGGGAATTGGGGCAGCCCCAGCATTTT. Its protein is CASSIGELGQPQHF.

The chain links TRBV7-9 to TRBJ1-5, with D possibly matching TRBD1 (5 bases). V shed 4 bases and J shed 11 bases, with 12 bases lying between them. The CDR3 is 12 amino acids. Per germline, CDR1 SEHNR and CDR2 FQNEAQ (reference sequence). CDR3 residues: CASSSSGGAQHF. CDR3 coding DNA: TGTGCCAGCAGCTCCAGCGGGGGGGCCCAGCATTTT.

The V and J genes are TRBV2 and TRBJ1-1, with 9 positions matching TRBD1. The CDR3 spans 18 residues. The trim removed 0 bases at V and 1 base at J, leaving 9 bases unmatched. CDR1 and CDR2 (germline): SNHLY, FYNNEI. The CDR3 is CASSEAGQGWYGNTEAFF. DNA of the CDR3: TGTGCCAGCAGTGAAGCGGGACAGGGATGGTATGGGAACACTGAAGCTTTCTTT.

This clone was detected once. This chain links TRBV10-3 with TRBJ2-7; TRBD1 matches at 9 bases. Trimming cost V 6 bases and J 5 bases; bases outside gene matches: 8. There are 14 residues in the CDR3. Germline V gene sequence: CDR1 ENHRY, CDR2 SYGVKD. The CDR3 loop is CAIRRDREVDEQYF. The CDR3 nucleotides are TGTGCCATCAGACGGGACAGGGAGGTCGACGAGCAGTACTTC.

This CDR3 is CASSLRTIQETQYF. CDR3 nucleotides: TGTGCCAGCAGCTTAAGGACAATCCAAGAGACCCAGTACTTC. The rearrangement uses TRBV7-6 and TRBJ2-5, with D perhaps matching TRBD1 (5 bases). The germline gives CDR1 SGHVS, CDR2 FNYEAQ. The CDR3 is made up of 14 amino acids. V gave up 2 bases and J gave up 1 base, with 8 bases separating them.

The chain is built from TRBV12-5 and TRBJ1-1; D ambiguous. CDR3 size: 16 residues. Between the trimmed V and J ends, which lost 0 bases and 6 bases, there was a span of 17 bases. Germline V gene lookup returns CDR1 LGHNT and CDR2 FRNRAP. The chain's CDR3 is CASGLVRGYEFAEAFF. DNA of the CDR3: TGTGCTAGTGGTTTGGTACGCGGGTACGAATTCGCTGAAGCTTTCTTT.

The sample holds one count of this clone. The gene calls are TRBV7-9 and TRBJ1-3; tentatively, D is TRBD1 (5 bases). The CDR3 totals 15 residues. Looked up from germline, CDR1 is SEHNR and CDR2 is FQNEAQ (reference sequence). V lost 2 bases and J 4 bases, leaving 12 bases between the germline ends. In DNA form, the CDR3 reads TGTGCCAGCAGCTTACTGGGCAGGGCCGGAAACACCATATATTTT. Protein: CASSLLGRAGNTIYF.

Details on this clone: Other nucleotide sequences from this sample produce the same CDR3. CDR3: CASSLGLAGGGETQYF. As DNA, the CDR3 is TGTGCCAGCAGCTTAGGACTAGCGGGGGGGGGAGAGACCCAGTACTTC. The V call is TRBV7-2, the J call TRBJ2-5; 14 bases map to TRBD2. Trimming took 1 base from V and 4 from J; bases not matched to a gene: 2. CDR1 and CDR2 from the germline V gene are SGHTA and FQGNSA. The CDR3 extends over 16 amino acids. Drawing the rest from reference TRBV7-2 and TRBJ2-5, the complete variable domain is GAGVSQSPSNKVTEKGKDVELRCDPISGHTALYWYRQSLGQGLEFLIYFQGNSAPDKSGLPSDRFSAERTGGSVSTLTIQRTQQEDSAVYLCASSLGLAGGGETQYFGPGTRLLVL.

This chain uses TRBV4-1 with TRBJ2-3; D not resolved. V was clipped by 1 base and J by 6 bases, with 8 bases between them. The CDR3 runs 13 residues. The germline CDR1 and CDR2 sequences are MGHRA and YSYEKL. CDR3 DNA sequence: TGCGCCAGCAGCCAAGGACGGGTGGATACGCAGTATTTT. Translated, it gives CASSQGRVDTQYF.

The V gene is TRBV5-1, the J gene TRBJ2-7, with 7 bases that match TRBD1. The J segment lost 0 bases and the V segment lost 3 bases, leaving 9 bases of the junction unmatched. This CDR3 spans 16 amino acids. Germline values: CDR1 SGHRS, CDR2 YFSETQ. The CDR3 DNA is TGCGCCAGCAGCTCCGGCAGTGGGACAGTCTCCTACGAGCAGTACTTC. Translating gives CASSSGSGTVSYEQYF. Drawing the rest from reference TRBV5-1 and TRBJ2-7, the complete variable domain is KAGVTQTPRYLIKTRGQQVTLSCSPISGHRSVSWYQQTPGQGLQFLFEYFSETQRNKGNFPGRFSGRQFSNSRSEMNVSTLELGDSALYLCASSSGSGTVSYEQYFGPGTRLTVT.

CDR3 amino acids: CASSLWASGTGELFF. The CDR3 nucleotides are TGTGCCAGCAGTTTATGGGCTAGCGGGACCGGGGAGCTGTTTTTT. The chain combines TRBV28 with TRBJ2-2; 8 nucleotides match TRBD2. CDR1 MDHEN and CDR2 SYDVKM come from the germline V gene. CDR3 size: 15 residues. Unmatched junction bases numbered 2, after V lost 0 bases and J lost 5 bases.